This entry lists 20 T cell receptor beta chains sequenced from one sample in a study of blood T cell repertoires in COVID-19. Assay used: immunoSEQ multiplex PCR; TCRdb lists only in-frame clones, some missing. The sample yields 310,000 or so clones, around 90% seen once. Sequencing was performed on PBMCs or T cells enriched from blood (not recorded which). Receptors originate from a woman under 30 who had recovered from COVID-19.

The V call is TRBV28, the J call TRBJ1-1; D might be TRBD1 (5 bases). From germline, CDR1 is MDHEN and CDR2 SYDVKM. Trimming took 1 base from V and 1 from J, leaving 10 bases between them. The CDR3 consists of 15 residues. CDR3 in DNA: TGTGCCAGCAGTTTATACTTCGGGGGGAACACTGAAGCTTTCTTT. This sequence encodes CASSLYFGGNTEAFF.

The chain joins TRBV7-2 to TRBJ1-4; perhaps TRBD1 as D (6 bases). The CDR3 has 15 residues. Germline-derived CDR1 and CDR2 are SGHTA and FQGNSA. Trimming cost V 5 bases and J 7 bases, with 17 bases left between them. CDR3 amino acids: CASSPNQGSSEKLFF. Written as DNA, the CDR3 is TGTGCCAGCAGCCCGAATCAGGGGTCTTCTGAAAAACTGTTTTTT.

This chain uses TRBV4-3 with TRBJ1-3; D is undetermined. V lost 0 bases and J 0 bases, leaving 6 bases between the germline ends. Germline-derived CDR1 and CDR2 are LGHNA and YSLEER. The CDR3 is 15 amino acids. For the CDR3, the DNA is TGCGCCAGCAGCCAAGAAGCTGTCTCTGGAAACACCATATATTTT. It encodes CASSQEAVSGNTIYF.

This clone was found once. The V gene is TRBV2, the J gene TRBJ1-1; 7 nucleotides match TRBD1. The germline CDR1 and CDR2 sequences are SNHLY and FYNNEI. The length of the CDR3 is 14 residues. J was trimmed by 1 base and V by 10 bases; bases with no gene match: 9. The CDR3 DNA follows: TGTGCCACCCCTAACCGGGACAGGAACACTGAAGCTTTCTTT. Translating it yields CATPNRDRNTEAFF.

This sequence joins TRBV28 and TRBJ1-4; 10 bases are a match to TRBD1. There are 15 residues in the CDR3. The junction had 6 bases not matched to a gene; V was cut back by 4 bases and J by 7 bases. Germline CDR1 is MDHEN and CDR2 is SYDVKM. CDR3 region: CASSSRTGGSEKLFF. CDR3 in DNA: TGTGCCAGCAGTTCCAGGACAGGGGGAAGTGAAAAACTGTTTTTT.

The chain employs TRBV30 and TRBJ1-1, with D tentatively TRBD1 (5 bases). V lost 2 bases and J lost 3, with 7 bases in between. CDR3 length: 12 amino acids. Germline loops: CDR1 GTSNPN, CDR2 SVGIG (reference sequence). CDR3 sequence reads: CAWSRQYTEAFF. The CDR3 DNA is TGTGCCTGGAGTAGACAGTACACTGAAGCTTTCTTT.

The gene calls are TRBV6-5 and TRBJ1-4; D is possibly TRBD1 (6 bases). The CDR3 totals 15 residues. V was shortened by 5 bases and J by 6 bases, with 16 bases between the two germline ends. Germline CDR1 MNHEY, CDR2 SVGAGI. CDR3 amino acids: CASSINREKDEKLFF. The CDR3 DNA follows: TGTGCCAGCAGTATCAACAGGGAGAAGGATGAAAAACTGTTTTTT.

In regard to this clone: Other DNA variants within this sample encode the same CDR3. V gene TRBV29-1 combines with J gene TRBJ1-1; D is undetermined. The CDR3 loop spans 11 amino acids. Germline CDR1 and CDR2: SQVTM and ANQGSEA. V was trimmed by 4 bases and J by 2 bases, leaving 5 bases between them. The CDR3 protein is CSVAKNTEAFF. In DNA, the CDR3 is TGCAGCGTTGCAAAAAACACTGAAGCTTTCTTT. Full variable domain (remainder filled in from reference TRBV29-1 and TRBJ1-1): SAVISQKPSRDICQRGTSLTIQCQVDSQVTMMFWYRQQPGQSLTLIATANQGSEATYESGFVIDKFPISRPNLTFSTLTVSNMSPEDSSIYLCSVAKNTEAFFGQGTRLTVV.

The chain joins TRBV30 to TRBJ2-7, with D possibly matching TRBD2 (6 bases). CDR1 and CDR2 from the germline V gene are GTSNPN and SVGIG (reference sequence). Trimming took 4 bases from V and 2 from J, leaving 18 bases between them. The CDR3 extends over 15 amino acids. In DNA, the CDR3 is TGTGCCTGGACCATGAGGGACTTCCTTACCTACGAGCAGTACTTC. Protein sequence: CAWTMRDFLTYEQYF.

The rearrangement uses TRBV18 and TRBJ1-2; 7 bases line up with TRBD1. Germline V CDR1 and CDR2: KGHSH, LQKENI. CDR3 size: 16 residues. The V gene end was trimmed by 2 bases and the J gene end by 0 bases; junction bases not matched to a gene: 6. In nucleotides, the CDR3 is TGTGCCAGCTCACCAATCAGGGGGGAAGCTAACTATGGCTACACCTTC. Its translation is CASSPIRGEANYGYTF. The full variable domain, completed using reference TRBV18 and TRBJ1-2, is NAGVMQNPRHLVRRRGQEARLRCSPMKGHSHVYWYRQLPEEGLKFMVYLQKENIIDESGMPKERFSAEFPKEGPSILRIQQVVRGDSAAYFCASSPIRGEANYGYTFGSGTRLTVV.

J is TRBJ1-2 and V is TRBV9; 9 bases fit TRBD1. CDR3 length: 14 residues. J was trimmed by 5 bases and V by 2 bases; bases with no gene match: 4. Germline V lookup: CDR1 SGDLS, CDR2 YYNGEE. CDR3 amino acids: CASSVEGQGYGYTF. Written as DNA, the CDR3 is TGTGCCAGCAGCGTTGAGGGACAGGGATATGGCTACACCTTC.

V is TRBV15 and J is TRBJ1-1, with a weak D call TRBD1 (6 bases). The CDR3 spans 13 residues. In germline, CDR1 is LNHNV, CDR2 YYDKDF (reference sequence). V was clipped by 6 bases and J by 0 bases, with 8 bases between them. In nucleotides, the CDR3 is TGTGCCACCAGGGGACACTTGAACACTGAAGCTTTCTTT. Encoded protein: CATRGHLNTEAFF.

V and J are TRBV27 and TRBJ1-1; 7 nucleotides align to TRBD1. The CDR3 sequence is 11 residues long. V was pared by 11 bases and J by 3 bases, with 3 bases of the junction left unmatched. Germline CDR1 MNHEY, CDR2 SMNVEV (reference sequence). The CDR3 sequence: CAAGTDTEAFF. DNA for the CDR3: TGTGCCGCGGGGACAGACACTGAAGCTTTCTTT.

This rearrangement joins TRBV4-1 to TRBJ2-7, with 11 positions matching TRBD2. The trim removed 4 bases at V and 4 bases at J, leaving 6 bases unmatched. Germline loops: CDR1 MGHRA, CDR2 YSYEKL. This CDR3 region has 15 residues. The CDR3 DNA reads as TGCGCCAGCAGCCCGGGACTAGCGGCTCCTTACGAGCAGTACTTC. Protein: CASSPGLAAPYEQYF.

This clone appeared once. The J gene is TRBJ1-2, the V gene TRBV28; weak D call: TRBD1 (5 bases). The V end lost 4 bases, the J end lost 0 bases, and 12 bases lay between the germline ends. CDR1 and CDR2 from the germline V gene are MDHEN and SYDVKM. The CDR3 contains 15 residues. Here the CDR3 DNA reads TGTGCCAGCAGTTCCCAGGGAATAGCTAACTATGGCTACACCTTC. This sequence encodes CASSSQGIANYGYTF.

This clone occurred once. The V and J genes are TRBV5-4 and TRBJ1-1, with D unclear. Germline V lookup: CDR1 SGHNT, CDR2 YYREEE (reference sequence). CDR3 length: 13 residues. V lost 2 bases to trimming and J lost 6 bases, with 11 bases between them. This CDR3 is CASSLRSGSEAFF. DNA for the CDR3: TGTGCCAGCAGCTTACGGTCGGGTTCTGAAGCTTTCTTT.

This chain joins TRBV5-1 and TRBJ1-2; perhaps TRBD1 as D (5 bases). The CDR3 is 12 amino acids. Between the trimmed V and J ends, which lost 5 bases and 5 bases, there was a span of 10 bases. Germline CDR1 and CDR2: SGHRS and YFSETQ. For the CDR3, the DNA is TGCGCCAGCAGTTCTGACAGATATGGCTACACCTTC. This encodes CASSSDRYGYTF.

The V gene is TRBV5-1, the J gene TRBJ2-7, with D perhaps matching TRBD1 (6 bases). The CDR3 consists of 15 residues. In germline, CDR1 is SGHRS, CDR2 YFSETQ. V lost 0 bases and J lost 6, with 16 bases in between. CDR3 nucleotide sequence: TGCGCCAGCAGCTTGGCCGGGACAAGGGGTCCCGAGCAGTACTTC. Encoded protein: CASSLAGTRGPEQYF.

The chain's CDR3 is CASIQLDQGRSYGYTF. The DNA of the CDR3 is TGTGCCAGCATCCAGCTTGACCAGGGGCGCAGCTATGGCTACACCTTC. The chain uses TRBV5-8 and TRBJ1-2; possibly TRBD1 for D (6 bases). Per the germline V gene, CDR1 is SGHTS and CDR2 is YDEGEE. The CDR3 consists of 16 residues. V was cut by 6 bases and J by 4 bases, with 22 bases left in between.

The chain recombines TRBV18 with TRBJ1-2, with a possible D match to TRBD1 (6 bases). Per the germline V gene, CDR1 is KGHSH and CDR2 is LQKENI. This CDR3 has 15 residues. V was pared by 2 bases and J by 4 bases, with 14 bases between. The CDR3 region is CASSPRGGALYGYTF. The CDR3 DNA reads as TGTGCCAGCTCACCAAGGGGGGGGGCCCTCTATGGCTACACCTTC.